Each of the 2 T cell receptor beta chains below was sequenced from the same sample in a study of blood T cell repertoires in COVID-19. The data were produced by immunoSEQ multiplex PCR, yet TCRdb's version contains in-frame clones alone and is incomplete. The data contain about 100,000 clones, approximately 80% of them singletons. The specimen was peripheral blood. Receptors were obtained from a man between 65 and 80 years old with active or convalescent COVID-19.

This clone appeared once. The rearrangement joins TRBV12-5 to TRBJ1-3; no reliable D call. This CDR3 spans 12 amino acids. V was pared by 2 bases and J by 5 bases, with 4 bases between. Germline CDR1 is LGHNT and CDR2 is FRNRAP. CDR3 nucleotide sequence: TGTGCTAGTGGTTTGTCTAGAAACACCATATATTTT. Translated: CASGLSRNTIYF.

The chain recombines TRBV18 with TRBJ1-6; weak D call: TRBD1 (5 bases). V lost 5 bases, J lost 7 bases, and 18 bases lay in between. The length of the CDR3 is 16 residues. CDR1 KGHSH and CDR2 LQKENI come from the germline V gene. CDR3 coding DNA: TGTGCCAGCTCATCGTTACTCGCGGACAAAAATTCACCCCTCCACTTT. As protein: CASSSLLADKNSPLHF.